The TCR beta chain under discussion was sequenced for a study of identical twins. Each cDNA held unique molecular identifiers, and template switching gave it a universal primer site. TCRdb re-derived calls from the 5' RACE reads in MiXCR, one entry per CDR3 protein. The table records 690,000 or so distinct CDR3 sequences, 8.5% to 9.5% of them present only once. Broader study findings: Out-of-frame alpha sequences shared between twins exhibited an excess of low generation probability.

Everyone who donated was a healthy Caucasian. This CDR3 comprises 12 residues. Germline CDR1 is SQVTM and CDR2 is ANQGSEA. Trimming took 4 bases from V and 1 from J, leaving 7 bases between them. Concerning this clonotype: Its antigen remains unknown.

These data also featured in a second study, about yellow fever vaccine responses in identical twins.

The source of this sequence is a young woman in good health. This sequence joins TRBV29-1 and TRBJ1-2; D gene ambiguous. The specimen was PBMCs. CDR3 residues: CSVAGSNYGYTF. The CDR3 DNA reads TGCAGCGTTGCAGGCAGTAACTATGGCTACACCTTC.